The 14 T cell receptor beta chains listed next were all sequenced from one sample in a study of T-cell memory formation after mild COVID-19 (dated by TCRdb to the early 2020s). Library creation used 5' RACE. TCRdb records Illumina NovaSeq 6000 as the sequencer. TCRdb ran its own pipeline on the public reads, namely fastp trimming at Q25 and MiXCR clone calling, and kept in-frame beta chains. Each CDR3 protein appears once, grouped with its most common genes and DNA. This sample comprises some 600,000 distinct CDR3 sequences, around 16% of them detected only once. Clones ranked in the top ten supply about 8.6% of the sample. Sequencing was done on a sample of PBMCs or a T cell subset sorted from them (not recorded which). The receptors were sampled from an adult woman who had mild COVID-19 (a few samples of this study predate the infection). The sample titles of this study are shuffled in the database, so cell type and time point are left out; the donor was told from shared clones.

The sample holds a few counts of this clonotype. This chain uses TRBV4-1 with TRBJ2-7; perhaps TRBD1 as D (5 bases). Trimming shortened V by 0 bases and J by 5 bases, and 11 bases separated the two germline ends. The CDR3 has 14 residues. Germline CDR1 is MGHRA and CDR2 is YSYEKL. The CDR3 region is CASSQEGVRDEQYF. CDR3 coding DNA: TGCGCCAGCAGCCAAGAAGGCGTCAGGGACGAGCAGTACTTC.

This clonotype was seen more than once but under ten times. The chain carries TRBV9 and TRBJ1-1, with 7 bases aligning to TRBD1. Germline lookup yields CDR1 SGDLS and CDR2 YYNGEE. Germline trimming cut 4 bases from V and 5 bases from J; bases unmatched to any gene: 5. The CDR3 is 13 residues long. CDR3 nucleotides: TGTGCCAGCAGCTCAGGGGGAACGACTGAAGCTTTCTTT. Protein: CASSSGGTTEAFF. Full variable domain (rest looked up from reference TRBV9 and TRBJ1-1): DSGVTQTPKHLITATGQRVTLRCSPRSGDLSVYWYQQSLDQGLQFLIQYYNGEERAKGNILERFSAQQFPDLHSELNLSSLELGDSALYFCASSSGGTTEAFFGQGTRLTVV.

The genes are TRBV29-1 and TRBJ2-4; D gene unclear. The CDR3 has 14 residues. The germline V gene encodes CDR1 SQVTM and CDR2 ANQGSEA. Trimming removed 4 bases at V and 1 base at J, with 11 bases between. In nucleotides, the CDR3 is TGCAGCGTTGCCGGTACGGCCGCCAAAAACATTCAGTACTTC. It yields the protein CSVAGTAAKNIQYF.

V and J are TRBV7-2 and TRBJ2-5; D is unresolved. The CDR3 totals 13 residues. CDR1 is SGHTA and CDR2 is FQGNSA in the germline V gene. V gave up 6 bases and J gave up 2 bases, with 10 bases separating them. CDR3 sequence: CASRFGAQETQYF. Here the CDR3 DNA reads TGTGCCAGCAGGTTTGGTGCACAAGAGACCCAGTACTTC.

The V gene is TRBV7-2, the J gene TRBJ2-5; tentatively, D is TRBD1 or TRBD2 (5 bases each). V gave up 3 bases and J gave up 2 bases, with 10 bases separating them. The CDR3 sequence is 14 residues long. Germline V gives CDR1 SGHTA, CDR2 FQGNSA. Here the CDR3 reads CASSFPGGQETQYF. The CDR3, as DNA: TGTGCCAGCAGCTTCCCTGGGGGACAAGAGACCCAGTACTTC. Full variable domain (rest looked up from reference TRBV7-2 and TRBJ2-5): GAGVSQSPSNKVTEKGKDVELRCDPISGHTALYWYRQSLGQGLEFLIYFQGNSAPDKSGLPSDRFSAERTGGSVSTLTIQRTQQEDSAVYLCASSFPGGQETQYFGPGTRLLVL.

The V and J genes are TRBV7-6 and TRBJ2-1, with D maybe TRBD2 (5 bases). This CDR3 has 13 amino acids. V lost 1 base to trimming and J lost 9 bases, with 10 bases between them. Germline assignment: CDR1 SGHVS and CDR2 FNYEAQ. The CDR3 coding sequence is TGTGCCAGCAGCTTAGGTCGGGGTCCTGAGCAGTTCTTC. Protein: CASSLGRGPEQFF.

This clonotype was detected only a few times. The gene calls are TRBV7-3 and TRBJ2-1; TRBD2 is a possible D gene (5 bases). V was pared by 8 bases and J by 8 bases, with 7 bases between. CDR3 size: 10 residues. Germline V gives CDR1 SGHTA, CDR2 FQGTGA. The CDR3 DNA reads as TGTGCCAGCTCGCGGGATGAGCAGTTCTTC. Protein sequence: CASSRDEQFF.

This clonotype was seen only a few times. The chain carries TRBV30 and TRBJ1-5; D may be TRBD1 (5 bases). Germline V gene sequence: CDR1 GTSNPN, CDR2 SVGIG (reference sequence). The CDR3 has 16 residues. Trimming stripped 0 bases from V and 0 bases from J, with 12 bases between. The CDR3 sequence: CAWSVGHAISNQPQHF. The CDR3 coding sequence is TGTGCCTGGAGTGTTGGACATGCGATTAGCAATCAGCCCCAGCATTTT.

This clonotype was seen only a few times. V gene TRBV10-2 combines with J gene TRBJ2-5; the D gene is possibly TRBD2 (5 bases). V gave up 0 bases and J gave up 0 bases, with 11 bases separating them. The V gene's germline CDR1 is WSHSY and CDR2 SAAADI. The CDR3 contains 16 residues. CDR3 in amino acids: CASSESPGLYQETQYF. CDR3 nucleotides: TGCGCCAGCAGTGAGTCCCCAGGACTCTACCAAGAGACCCAGTACTTC.

The CDR3 nucleotides read TGTGCCAGCTCATCTAGGCAGGGCCTTGTTGAAAAACTGTTTTTT. Protein product: CASSSRQGLVEKLFF. The chain combines TRBV18 with TRBJ1-4; D possibly corresponds to TRBD1 (5 bases). The CDR3 has 15 amino acids. The germline V gene has CDR1 KGHSH and CDR2 LQKENI. The ends were cut back, 5 bases at V and 7 bases at J, with 17 bases in the middle. Looking up the rest from reference TRBV18 and TRBJ1-4 gives the full variable domain: NAGVMQNPRHLVRRRGQEARLRCSPMKGHSHVYWYRQLPEEGLKFMVYLQKENIIDESGMPKERFSAEFPKEGPSILRIQQVVRGDSAAYFCASSSRQGLVEKLFFGSGTQLSVL.

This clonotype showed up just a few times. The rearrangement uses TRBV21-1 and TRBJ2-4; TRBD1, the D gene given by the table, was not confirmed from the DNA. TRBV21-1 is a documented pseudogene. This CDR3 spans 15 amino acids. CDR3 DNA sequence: TGTGCCAGCTTCTCCAAGGACAGAGCCAAAAACATTCAGTACTTC. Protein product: CASFSKDRAKNIQYF.

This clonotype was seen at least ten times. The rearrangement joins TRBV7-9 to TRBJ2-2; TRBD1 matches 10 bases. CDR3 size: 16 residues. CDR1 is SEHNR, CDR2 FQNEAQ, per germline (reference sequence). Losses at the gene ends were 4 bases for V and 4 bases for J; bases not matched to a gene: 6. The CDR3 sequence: CASSSGQGSITGELFF. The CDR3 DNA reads TGTGCCAGCAGCTCGGGACAGGGGTCGATCACCGGGGAGCTGTTTTTT.

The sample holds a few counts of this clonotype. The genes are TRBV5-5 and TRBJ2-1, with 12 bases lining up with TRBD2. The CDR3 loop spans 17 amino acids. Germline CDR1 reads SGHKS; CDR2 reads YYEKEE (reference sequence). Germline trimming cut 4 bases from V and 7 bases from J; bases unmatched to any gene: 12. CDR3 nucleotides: TGTGCCAGCAGCCCATACCGGACTAGCGGGGTCTCTAATGAGCAGTTCTTC. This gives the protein CASSPYRTSGVSNEQFF.

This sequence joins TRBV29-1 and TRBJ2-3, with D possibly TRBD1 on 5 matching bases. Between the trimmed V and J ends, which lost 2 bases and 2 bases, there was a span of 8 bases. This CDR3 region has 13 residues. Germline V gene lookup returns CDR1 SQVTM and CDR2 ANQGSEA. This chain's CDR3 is CSVEPGSTDTQYF. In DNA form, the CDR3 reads TGCAGCGTTGAACCAGGGTCCACAGATACGCAGTATTTT.